This TCR beta chain came from a study of T-cell reconstitution after alpha-beta-depleted transplantation in children. Library preparation (for TCRbeta) was performed with unique molecular identifiers. MiXCR, applied by TCRdb to the PCR reads, yields one record per CDR3 protein. Altogether 500,000 or so distinct CDR3 sequences are present, approximately 32% being singletons, with the ten largest covering 2% to 2.5%. This clonotype was recorded a few times. In this CDR3 the conserved last residue, phenylalanine or tryptophan, is missing, so a read error is likely. The DNA is left out, because the CDR3 cannot be placed on it with certainty; the CDR3 is given as TCRdb lists it. The sequence derives from a human donor who donated a stem cell graft to a child with aplastic anemia. Sequences were derived from PBMCs from the stem cell graft donor, sampled from the stem cell graft.

CDR3 sequence: CASSRNTDRASGTST. The chain recombines TRBV5-6 with TRBJ2-3; the DNA was not used to check the table's D call, TRBD2. Per germline, CDR1 SGHDT and CDR2 YYEEEE. The CDR3 is made up of 15 amino acids, end residues included.